This section outlines one T cell receptor (beta chain) sequence together with its context. This sample was taken from a study of cytomegalovirus exposure and HLA in healthy donors. The CDR3 spans 15 residues. Germline lookup yields CDR1 SGHRS and CDR2 YFSETQ. The V gene lost 3 bases and the J gene lost 3 bases, with 12 bases spanning the gap. It was with 60 Vbeta and 13 Jbeta primers that the PCR ran. Produced via immunoSEQ multiplex PCR; TCRdb's table is partial and in-frame only. The sample carries over 150,000 clones, less than 85% recorded once. The J gene is TRBJ1-4, the V gene TRBV5-1, with unresolved D. This clonotype was sampled from a man between 18 and 35 years old in good health and CMV-seronegative. What was sequenced was PBMCs. CDR3 DNA: TGCGCCAGCAGCTCCCGGGAGGTAGCTAATGAAAAACTGTTTTTT. This sequence encodes CASSSREVANEKLFF.